The 19 T cell receptor beta chains below were found in one sample sequenced in a study of CD8 T cells in Susac syndrome. The RNA input was roughly 0.45 to 1 ug, and it was reverse transcribed with random hexamers. One entry per CDR3 protein results from TCRdb running MiXCR on the immunoSEQ multiplex PCR reads. The sample holds about 82,000 distinct CDR3 sequences, 95% to 96% seen once. The specimen was CD8+ T cells from PBMCs. The receptor set was obtained from a human donor with Susac syndrome.

In its sample, this clonotype was seen once. The rearrangement uses TRBV30 and TRBJ1-6; TRBD1 agrees at 9 bases. Germline V gene sequence: CDR1 GTSNPN, CDR2 SVGIG (reference sequence). The junction had 2 bases not matched to a gene; V was cut back by 1 base and J by 7 bases. There are 14 residues in the CDR3. The CDR3 region is CAWSAGQGNSPLHF. The CDR3 DNA follows: TGTGCCTGGAGTGCCGGACAGGGGAATTCACCCCTCCACTTT.

The rearrangement links TRBV19 to TRBJ1-3; D remains ambiguous. The CDR3 sequence is 13 residues long. Trimming pared 6 bases from V and 2 bases from J, leaving 8 bases between. CDR1 LNHDA and CDR2 SQIVND come from the germline V gene (reference sequence). The CDR3 DNA follows: TGTGCCAGTAGCAGTTCGACTGGAAACACCATATATTTT. It encodes CASSSSTGNTIYF.

This rearrangement joins TRBV28 to TRBJ2-3; D not resolved. The length of the CDR3 is 12 residues. The germline gives CDR1 MDHEN, CDR2 SYDVKM. Trimming removed 2 bases from V and 5 bases from J, with 5 bases in between. The CDR3 here is CASSLNRDTQYF. CDR3 nucleotide sequence: TGTGCCAGCAGTTTAAATAGAGATACGCAGTATTTT.

This chain joins TRBV9 and TRBJ1-5, with D unresolved. V was pared by 0 bases and J by 0 bases, with 7 bases between. This CDR3 spans 15 amino acids. Germline V lookup: CDR1 SGDLS, CDR2 YYNGEE. CDR3 loop: CASSVGENSNQPQHF. The CDR3 coding sequence is TGTGCCAGCAGCGTAGGGGAAAATAGCAATCAGCCCCAGCATTTT.

This sequence joins TRBV4-2 and TRBJ2-1; the match to TRBD2 covers 11 bases. Germline loops: CDR1 LGHNA, CDR2 YNFKEQ. Trimming cost V 5 bases and J 5 bases; bases outside gene matches: 8. There are 16 residues in the CDR3. This CDR3 reads CASSGLSGGADNEQFF. The CDR3 DNA sequence: TGTGCCAGCAGCGGGCTTAGCGGGGGGGCCGACAATGAGCAGTTCTTC.

This clonotype was observed once. This rearrangement joins TRBV5-6 to TRBJ2-3; D remains ambiguous. From germline, CDR1 is SGHDT and CDR2 YYEEEE. The V gene lost 4 bases and the J gene lost 0 bases, with 21 bases spanning the gap. This CDR3 is built from 18 residues. The CDR3 DNA follows: TGTGCCAGCAGCCTACCCTCCGGCACATTTACTAGCACAGATACGCAGTATTTT. The encoded protein is CASSLPSGTFTSTDTQYF. Combining the CDR3 with reference TRBV5-6 and TRBJ2-3 gives the whole variable domain DAGVTQSPTHLIKTRGQQVTLRCSPKSGHDTVSWYQQALGQGPQFIFQYYEEEERQRGNFPDRFSGHQFPNYSSELNVNALLLGDSALYLCASSLPSGTFTSTDTQYFGPGTRLTVL.

The V gene is TRBV7-9, the J gene TRBJ1-3, with D unclear. Germline CDR1 is SEHNR and CDR2 is FQNEAQ (reference sequence). The CDR3 is made up of 15 amino acids. Deletions cut 5 bases from V and 4 bases from J, with 15 bases between. CDR3 sequence (DNA): TGTGCCAGCAGCCCACCCCCGCGGATCGGAAACACCATATATTTT. Its translation: CASSPPPRIGNTIYF.

The V gene is TRBV20-1, the J gene TRBJ2-3; D is undetermined. The CDR3 loop spans 12 amino acids. CDR1 and CDR2 (germline): DFQATT, SNEGSKA (reference sequence). The ends were cut back, 5 bases at V and 2 bases at J, with 8 bases in the middle. The CDR3 coding sequence is TGCAGTGCTGATGACGACACAGATACGCAGTATTTT. It yields the protein CSADDDTDTQYF.

The gene calls are TRBV10-3 and TRBJ1-2; no definite D call. This CDR3 region has 12 residues. Germline V gene sequence: CDR1 ENHRY, CDR2 SYGVKD. Trimming stripped 6 bases from V and 1 base from J, with 6 bases between. The DNA of the CDR3 is TGTGCCATCAGCTCCCATAACTATGGCTACACCTTC. It encodes CAISSHNYGYTF.

The chain carries TRBV7-2 and TRBJ2-4, with a weak D call TRBD1 (6 bases). This CDR3 comprises 15 residues. From germline, CDR1 is SGHTA and CDR2 FQGNSA. V was pared by 1 base and J by 1 base, with 8 bases between. For the CDR3, the DNA is TGTGCCAGCAGCTTAGGGACAGTCGCCAAAAACATTCAGTACTTC. Protein sequence: CASSLGTVAKNIQYF.

V gene TRBV7-8 combines with J gene TRBJ2-5; D is uncertain. This CDR3 contains 14 residues. CDR1 and CDR2 (germline): SGHVS, FQNEAQ. Trimming pared 5 bases from V and 6 bases from J, leaving 16 bases between. The CDR3 loop reads CASSPSSAGKTQYF. The CDR3 bases are TGTGCCAGCAGCCCCTCCTCGGCAGGCAAGACCCAGTACTTC.

The chain has TRBV20-1 and TRBJ1-5; D remains ambiguous. The V end lost 5 bases, the J end lost 1 base, and 6 bases lay between the germline ends. Germline loops: CDR1 DFQATT, CDR2 SNEGSKA (reference sequence). The CDR3 covers 12 residues. CDR3 in amino acids: CSASYSNQPQHF. CDR3 coding DNA: TGCAGTGCTTCCTACAGCAATCAGCCCCAGCATTTT.

V is TRBV20-1 and J is TRBJ2-7; 11 bases match TRBD2. CDR3 length: 13 residues. Germline assignment: CDR1 DFQATT and CDR2 SNEGSKA (reference sequence). The ends lost 4 bases at V and 4 bases at J; junction bases unmatched: 3. For the CDR3, the DNA is TGCAGTGCTAATAGCGGGGGGGGATACGAGCAGTACTTC. Amino acids: CSANSGGGYEQYF.

This chain joins TRBV10-3 and TRBJ2-7; 9 bases fit TRBD1. The CDR3 is 13 residues long. The J segment lost 5 bases and the V segment lost 4 bases, leaving 3 bases of the junction unmatched. Looked up from germline, CDR1 is ENHRY and CDR2 is SYGVKD. Here the CDR3 reads CAISVDRGDEQYF. As DNA, the CDR3 is TGTGCCATCAGTGTGGACAGGGGAGACGAGCAGTACTTC.

This rearrangement joins TRBV12-3 or TRBV12-4 to TRBJ1-2; 8 bases line up with TRBD1. The CDR3 is 13 amino acids. The trim removed 7 bases at V and 11 bases at J, leaving 12 bases unmatched. CDR3 nucleotide sequence: TGTGCCAGCACCCTAGGGGACAGGAGGCGTTACACCTTC. As protein: CASTLGDRRRYTF.

V and J are TRBV11-3 and TRBJ2-7; possibly TRBD2 for D (6 bases). The V and J ends lost 6 bases and 3 bases respectively, with 18 bases between them. Germline V gene lookup returns CDR1 SGHNT and CDR2 YENEEA. This CDR3 comprises 15 residues. CDR3 residues: CASRRGLTAVYEQYF. The CDR3 region has the DNA TGTGCCAGCAGACGGGGGTTAACGGCGGTCTACGAGCAGTACTTC.

The J gene is TRBJ2-3, the V gene TRBV12-5; D ambiguous. The V gene lost 7 bases and the J gene lost 4 bases, with 9 bases spanning the gap. Germline V lookup: CDR1 LGHNT, CDR2 FRNRAP. This CDR3 comprises 12 residues. The CDR3 DNA reads TGTGCTAGTGCCCCTCATTCAGATACGCAGTATTTT. Amino acid sequence: CASAPHSDTQYF.

The chain links TRBV30 to TRBJ2-2; D uncertain. Trimming shortened V by 2 bases and J by 5 bases, and 12 bases separated the two germline ends. Germline assignment: CDR1 GTSNPN and CDR2 SVGIG (reference sequence). The CDR3 totals 14 residues. The CDR3 here is CAWSRMGLTGELFF. The CDR3, as DNA: TGTGCCTGGAGTCGAATGGGTCTAACCGGGGAGCTGTTTTTT.

V and J are TRBV7-9 and TRBJ2-7, with 8 bases lining up with TRBD1. CDR3 size: 15 residues. Germline loops: CDR1 SEHNR, CDR2 FQNEAQ (reference sequence). J was trimmed by 0 bases and V by 5 bases; bases with no gene match: 6. The CDR3 protein is CASSPGTGFSYEQYF. The CDR3 nucleotides are TGTGCCAGCAGCCCGGGGACAGGATTCTCCTACGAGCAGTACTTC.